The 6 T cell receptor beta chains below were found in one sample sequenced in a study of blood T cell repertoires in COVID-19 (dated by TCRdb to 2020 to 2022). Library preparation was by the immunoSEQ multiplex PCR assay. TCRdb took this table from immuneACCESS and kept in-frame rearrangements with V and J called. Such tables lack part of the clones; where checked against another copy, unresolved V genes explain under half of the gap, and the rest is unexplained. Within this sample are some 530,000 clones, with over 75% of them counted one time only. The top ten clonotypes cover approximately 3% of the sample. Sequencing input: peripheral blood. Receptors originate from a human donor in a cohort sampled during active COVID-19.

The CDR3 spells CASSPNPRDYYNEQFF. CDR3 DNA: TGTGCCAGCAGCCCGAACCCCCGGGACTATTACAATGAGCAGTTCTTC. The chain links TRBV5-4 to TRBJ2-1; 7 nucleotides match TRBD2. The CDR3 loop spans 16 amino acids. V trimming: 4 bases; J trimming: 4 bases; junction bases outside the gene matches: 11. Germline CDR1 reads SGHNT; CDR2 reads YYREEE (reference sequence).

The DNA for the CDR3 is TGTGCCAGCAGCACATCGTTCGCTGGGGCCAACGTCCTGACTTTC. This codes for CASSTSFAGANVLTF. The V and J genes are TRBV7-2 and TRBJ2-6; D not certain. This CDR3 is 15 amino acids long. Looked up from germline, CDR1 is SGHTA and CDR2 is FQGNSA. V shed 5 bases and J shed 2 bases, with 10 bases lying between them.

The genes are TRBV5-1 and TRBJ2-7, with a possible D match to TRBD2 (7 bases). The V and J ends lost 1 base and 0 bases respectively, with 14 bases between them. This CDR3 contains 16 residues. Germline-derived CDR1 and CDR2 are SGHRS and YFSETQ. In DNA form, the CDR3 reads TGCGCCAGCAGCTTGTGGGGGGGCTCCAGCTCCTACGAGCAGTACTTC. Its translation is CASSLWGGSSSYEQYF.

Only a few counts were recorded for this clone. The rearrangement links TRBV5-1 to TRBJ2-7; 10 nucleotides match TRBD2. The CDR3 is made up of 14 amino acids. From germline, CDR1 is SGHRS and CDR2 YFSETQ. J lost 4 bases, V lost 2 bases, and 3 bases had no gene match. Here the CDR3 reads CASSFLAGDYEQYF. CDR3 sequence (DNA): TGCGCCAGCAGCTTTCTAGCGGGAGATTACGAGCAGTACTTC.

The chain joins TRBV9 to TRBJ2-1; possibly TRBD1 for D (5 bases). Germline V lookup: CDR1 SGDLS, CDR2 YYNGEE. The V end lost 4 bases, the J end lost 8 bases, and 13 bases lay between the germline ends. This CDR3 comprises 13 residues. The CDR3 loop is CASSPLLGDEQFF. The CDR3 nucleotides read TGTGCCAGCAGCCCTCTCCTAGGGGATGAGCAGTTCTTC. The full variable domain, rest sourced from reference TRBV9 and TRBJ2-1, is DSGVTQTPKHLITATGQRVTLRCSPRSGDLSVYWYQQSLDQGLQFLIQYYNGEERAKGNILERFSAQQFPDLHSELNLSSLELGDSALYFCASSPLLGDEQFFGPGTRLTVL.

The chain uses TRBV7-2 and TRBJ1-1; D remains ambiguous. This CDR3 region has 15 residues. From germline, CDR1 is SGHTA and CDR2 FQGNSA. V was trimmed by 2 bases and J by 2 bases, leaving 12 bases between them. The CDR3 DNA reads as TGTGCCAGCAGCTTATTGGTGGAGCTAAACACTGAAGCTTTCTTT. Translation: CASSLLVELNTEAFF.